Described below is a single T cell receptor beta chain sequence and its context. Its antigen is unidentified. These data are taken from a study of shared clonotypes between healthy human individuals. TCRdb's table, derived via immunoSEQ multiplex PCR, lists solely in-frame clones and lacks some. This sample yields about 1.5 million clones, of which 95% to 99% are seen a single time; roughly 0.42% belongs to the top ten. General study findings and limits: Generally, estimated richness proved larger in naive subsets than it did in memory subsets. Clonotype sharing among donors was thought likely to change with sequencing depth. Among non-shared clonotypes, generation probabilities were lower than among those shared by all four donors.

CDR1 is MNHEY, CDR2 SMNVEV, per germline (reference sequence). This CDR3 is 14 amino acids long. V was trimmed by 6 bases and J by 2 bases, leaving 11 bases between them. The V gene is TRBV27, the J gene TRBJ1-5; the D is unclear. The source material was naive CD4+ T cells sorted from blood. Sample subset: CD45RA+ positively selected. The sequence was collected from a man younger than 40 in good health. The CDR3 is CASSHRLGNQPQHF. The CDR3 DNA reads TGTGCCAGCAGCCATAGGTTGGGCAATCAGCCCCAGCATTTT.